A selection of T cell receptor beta chains follows, all from one sample in a study of cytomegalovirus exposure and HLA in healthy donors. Clones were sequenced by immunoSEQ multiplex PCR, and TCRdb holds only the in-frame ones, with some missing. The sample yields about 130,000 clones, approximately 60% seen once. Sequences were obtained from PBMCs. The source of these receptors is a woman aged 40 to 50 in good health and CMV-seronegative. CDR3s include the opening cysteine and the closing phenylalanine or tryptophan. The D gene is left open where the match is weak. Clone size is stated in some rows and not others, as once, few, many or a class when expanded.

clone size	V gene	D gene	J gene	CDR3 DNA	CDR3 protein
NA	TRBV5-5	TRBD2	TRBJ2-1	TGTGCCAGCAGCTTGGAGGGGACTAGCGGGACATACAATGAGCAGTTCTTC	CASSLEGTSGTYNEQFF
NA	TRBV19	TRBD2	TRBJ2-7	TGTGCCAGTAGTATTCGCCCGTCACTAGCGCTACCTTCCTACGAGCAGTACTTC	CASSIRPSLALPSYEQYF
NA	TRBV29-1	TRBD2	TRBJ2-2	TGCAGCGGAACGACTAGCGGGCGCACCGGGGAGCTGTTTTTT	CSGTTSGRTGELFF
NA	TRBV4-3	TRBD1	TRBJ1-3	TGCGCCAGCAGCCCGGACAGGGGAATTGGAAACACCATATATTTT	CASSPDRGIGNTIYF
NA	TRBV7-3	TRBD1	TRBJ2-4	TGTGCCAGCAGCTTAACGGGGGGACAGGGGAACAACATTCAGTACTTC	CASSLTGGQGNNIQYF
few	TRBV6-5	NA	TRBJ1-2	TGTGCCAGCAGGGCAGACTACAGGGATCGCTACACCTTC	CASRADYRDRYTF
NA	TRBV10-2	NA	TRBJ2-5	TGCGCCAGCGAGGGGGCGGGGGGCGCACAAGAGACCCAGTACTTC	CASEGAGGAQETQYF
NA	TRBV4-2	NA	TRBJ2-7	TGTGCCAGCAGCCAAGGGACAGCCGACTACGAGCAGTACTTC	CASSQGTADYEQYF
NA	TRBV9	TRBD1	TRBJ1-5	TGTGCCAGCAGCCGGGACAGCGGACAGCCCCAGCATTTT	CASSRDSGQPQHF
few	TRBV10-3	TRBD1	TRBJ2-2	TGTGCCATCAAAAGAGGGCAGGGGGCGCAGGGCGGGGAGCTGTTTTTT	CAIKRGQGAQGGELFF
once	TRBV29-1	TRBD2	TRBJ2-3	TGCAGCGTTGAAGCATGGGCTAGCGGGGGGAGAGATACGCAGTATTTT	CSVEAWASGGRDTQYF
NA	TRBV7-2	NA	TRBJ1-1	TGTGCCAGCAGCCCAACCAGGGGAAGGACTGAAGCTTTCTTT	CASSPTRGRTEAFF
once	TRBV7-2	TRBD1	TRBJ1-1	TGTGCCAGCAGCCAAGGGGCCAGGGGGCGCCCCACTGAAGCTTTCTTT	CASSQGARGRPTEAFF
NA	TRBV5-1	TRBD1	TRBJ2-5	TGCGCCAGCAGCCCGGACCGGGACAGGGGTGAGACCCAGTACTTC	CASSPDRDRGETQYF
NA	TRBV5-1	NA	TRBJ1-1	TGCGCCAGCAGCCTGAACGGGGTTCTAAGCATGAACACTGAAGCTTTCTTT	CASSLNGVLSMNTEAFF
NA	TRBV29-1	NA	TRBJ1-2	TGCAGCGTTGAAGAACAGGAGACCTATGGCTACACCTTC	CSVEEQETYGYTF
NA	TRBV10-3	NA	TRBJ2-7	TGTGCCACCCTTCAGGACAATTTAGGCCACGAGCAGTACTTC	CATLQDNLGHEQYF
NA	TRBV6-1	NA	TRBJ2-7	TGTGCCAGCAGTGAAGCGGAAGGACAGCTCTACGAGCAGTACTTC	CASSEAEGQLYEQYF
NA	TRBV6-1	NA	TRBJ1-2	TGTGCCAGCAGTGAATTCGGGTACGGCTACACCTTC	CASSEFGYGYTF
NA	TRBV5-6	NA	TRBJ2-7	TGTGCCAGCAGCACTACAGGGTTAATGGGTGTCAAGCAGTACTTC	CASSTTGLMGVKQYF
few	TRBV4-1	NA	TRBJ1-5	TGCGCCAGCAGCCAGAAGGAGGGCAGCAATCAGCCCCAGCATTTT	CASSQKEGSNQPQHF
NA	TRBV5-4	TRBD1	TRBJ1-3	TGTGCCAGCAGCTTGGGGGGACAGGGGACTGGAAACACCATATATTTT	CASSLGGQGTGNTIYF
few	TRBV7-7	TRBD2	TRBJ2-1	TGTGCCAGCAGCTTAGCAGCCGGGACTAGCGGGGCAAATGAGCAGTTCTTC	CASSLAAGTSGANEQFF
NA	TRBV4-3	TRBD1	TRBJ2-7	TGCGCCAGCAGCCCGGGACAGGGGGCCTACGAGCAGTACTTC	CASSPGQGAYEQYF
NA	TRBV12-5	TRBD1	TRBJ1-1	TGTGCTAGTGGTTACGGACAGGGGGCTGCGACTGAAGCTTTCTTT	CASGYGQGAATEAFF
few	TRBV25-1	NA	TRBJ2-1	TGTGCCAGCAGCGAACAGATGGCGGGCCCTCCCACCAAGGGGCAGTTCTTC	CASSEQMAGPPTKGQFF
NA	TRBV19	NA	TRBJ1-4	TGTGCCAGCTCTTCAGGGCTCGTACCCAATGAAAAACTGTTTTTT	CASSSGLVPNEKLFF
NA	TRBV28	TRBD1	TRBJ1-1	TGTGCCAGCAGTCCGGACAGGGTTGCTTATCTGGACACTGAAGCTTTCTTT	CASSPDRVAYLDTEAFF
NA	TRBV6-5	NA	TRBJ1-1	TGTGCCAGCAGTTACACCGAATTCACTGCTTACACTGAAGCTTTCTTT	CASSYTEFTAYTEAFF
NA	TRBV30	TRBD1	TRBJ1-1	TGTGCCTGGACCCTTGGACAGGTCACTGAAGCTTTTTTT	CAWTLGQVTEAFF
NA	TRBV11-2	NA	TRBJ1-3	TGTGCCAGCAGCCCCACCCGAGTCTCTGGAAACACCATATATTTT	CASSPTRVSGNTIYF
NA	TRBV20-1	NA	TRBJ1-1	TGCAGCGTTAAGAACACTGAAGCTTTCTTT	CSVKNTEAFF
NA	TRBV5-1	NA	TRBJ2-7	TGCGCCAGCAGCTTAACTTTTAGCTCCTACGAGCAGTACTTC	CASSLTFSSYEQYF
NA	TRBV7-9	NA	TRBJ2-1	TGTGCCAGCGTAGGAGGGAATGAGCAGTTCTTC	CASVGGNEQFF
NA	TRBV7-9	TRBD1	TRBJ1-2	TGTGCCAGCAGCCAGACAGGGGGTTATGGCTACACCTTC	CASSQTGGYGYTF